The source of this T cell receptor beta chain is a study of T cell repertoires in aging, cancer and after chemotherapy. TCR beta rearrangements were amplified from peripheral blood genomic DNA. The trim removed 5 bases at V and 6 bases at J, leaving 4 bases unmatched. The CDR3 loop spans 15 amino acids. From germline, CDR1 is MNHEY and CDR2 SVGAGI. Rearranged V-D-J TRB sequences were amplified with a mixed TRB-A/B primer pool. TCRdb re-analysed the multiplex PCR reads in MiXCR, keeping a single row per CDR3 protein. The data contain roughly 1,300 distinct CDR3 sequences, roughly 29% of them seen just once; the ten biggest clones take up 15% to 19%.

The sample taken for sequencing was blood. The V gene is TRBV6-5, the J gene TRBJ2-2; 12 bases align to TRBD2. The clonotype comes from a human donor with a solid tumor. The CDR3 reads CASSPLAGGPGELFF. Written as DNA, the CDR3 is TGTGCCAGCAGTCCTCTAGCGGGGGGGCCCGGGGAGCTGTTTTTT.